What follows describes a single TCR beta chain. The target antigen is unknown. The data are from a study of T cells expressing NK-cell markers. Across the whole study: Sorted CD3+CD56+NKG2C+, CD3+CD56+NKG2C- and CD3+CD56-NKG2C+ T cells supplied TCR beta repertoires. Sequenced donors, eight in total, included seven who were HCMV-seropositive and one who was seronegative.

UMIs were included in TCR beta cDNA generated by 5'RACE template switching. TCRdb derives one entry per CDR3 protein from the 5' RACE reads, leaving out DNA. This listing includes 250,000 to 300,000 distinct CDR3 sequences. CDR1 and CDR2 from the germline V gene are DFQATT and SNEGSKA (reference sequence). The CDR3 totals 15 residues. Study results and limitations: In about six donors, dominant CD3+CD56+NKG2C+ clonotypes ranked among the top 10 CD8+ clonotypes.

This TCR came from a man between 18 and 35 years old in good health. Sequencing was performed on blood T cells: a sorted CD56 or NKG2C T cell subset, CD4+ or CD8+ T cells, or bulk PBMC T cells (not recorded which). V and J are TRBV20-1 and TRBJ1-1. CDR3: CSAANPFLVNTEAFF.